The clone carrying this T cell receptor beta chain occurred a few times. Generated by immunoSEQ multiplex PCR, the TCRdb table keeps only in-frame clones and is missing some. This table holds 60,000 to 75,000 clones, about 87% found once. This sample is drawn from a study of technical replicates of blood from four donors. V lost 0 bases and J lost 4, with 6 bases in between. Germline lookup yields CDR1 SGHDN and CDR2 FVKESK. The CDR3 spans 14 residues. The TCR was taken from a human donor in good health. Some clones in this sample may be carry-over from other donors' samples. The rearrangement links TRBV14 to TRBJ2-2; D remains ambiguous. Specimen: PBMCs. CDR3 amino acids: CASSQDWSTGELFF. Written as DNA, the CDR3 is TGTGCCAGCAGCCAAGACTGGAGCACCGGGGAGCTGTTTTTT. The whole variable domain, remainder taken from reference TRBV14 and TRBJ2-2, is EAGVTQFPSHSVIEKGQTVTLRCDPISGHDNLYWYRRVMGKEIKFLLHFVKESKQDESGMPNNRFLAERTGGTYSTLKVQPAELEDSGVYFCASSQDWSTGELFFGEGSRLTVL.